Each of the 3 T cell receptor beta chains below was sequenced from the same sample in a study of Graves' ophthalmopathy and Graves' hyperthyroidism. The TCR beta CDR3 regions underwent amplification from RNA transcripts. The workflow started with a first-round RT-PCR run with HTBI primers and then moved on to a second-round multiplex PCR. Using its own MiXCR run on the multiplex PCR reads, TCRdb lists one record per CDR3 protein. The table has about 550,000 distinct CDR3 sequences, 35% to 40% seen once; the top ten hold about 4.2%. Source material: peripheral blood or thyroid tissue (not recorded which). These receptor sequences come from an adult man with Graves' hyperthyroidism.

V gene TRBV9 combines with J gene TRBJ2-2; 7 bases map to TRBD1. Germline V gives CDR1 SGDLS, CDR2 YYNGEE. J lost 11 bases, V lost 7 bases, and 8 bases had no gene match. CDR3 size: 12 residues. The CDR3 reads CASRDRLGELFF. Written as DNA, the CDR3 is TGTGCCAGCCGGGACAGACTGGGCGAGCTGTTTTTT.

This clonotype was observed a few times. The chain is built from TRBV18 and TRBJ2-7, with D possibly TRBD1 on 6 matching bases. V lost 2 bases to trimming and J lost 7 bases, with 12 bases between them. From germline, CDR1 is KGHSH and CDR2 LQKENI. The CDR3 runs to 13 residues. The CDR3 coding sequence is TGTGCCAGCTCACCAGAAGCAGGGGATGAGCAGTACTTC. Its protein product is CASSPEAGDEQYF.

A note on this clonotype: Germline is not matched at one junction end, which may reflect a read error. The chain carries TRBV6-2 or TRBV6-3 and TRBJ2-7; D call uncertain. CDR1 MNHEY and CDR2 SVGEGT come from the germline V gene. The CDR3 consists of 15 residues. CDR3 amino acids: CASGYEAAATYEQYF. DNA for the CDR3: TGTGCCAGCGGTTATGAGGCGGCAGCCACCTACGAGCAGTACTTC.